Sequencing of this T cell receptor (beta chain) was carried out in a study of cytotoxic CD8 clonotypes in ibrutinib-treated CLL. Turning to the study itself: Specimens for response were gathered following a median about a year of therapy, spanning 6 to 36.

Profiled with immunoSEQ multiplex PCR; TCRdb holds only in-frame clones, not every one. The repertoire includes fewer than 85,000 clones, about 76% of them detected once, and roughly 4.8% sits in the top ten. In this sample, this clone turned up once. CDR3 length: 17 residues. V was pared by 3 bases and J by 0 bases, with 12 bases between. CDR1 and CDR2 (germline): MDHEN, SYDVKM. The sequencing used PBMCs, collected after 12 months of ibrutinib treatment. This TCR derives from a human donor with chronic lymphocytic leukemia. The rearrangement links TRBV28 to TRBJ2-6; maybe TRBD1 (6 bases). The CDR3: CASSLAGQPSGANVLTF. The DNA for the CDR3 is TGTGCCAGCAGTTTGGCCGGACAGCCCTCTGGGGCCAACGTCCTGACTTTC.